Each of the 23 T cell receptor beta chains below was sequenced from the same sample in a study of CD8+ T cells in alopecia areata. Regarding treatment: oral pan-JAK inhibitor, 5-10 mg twice daily. Isolated RNA was reverse transcribed into cDNA used as the sequencing template. Assay: immunoSEQ multiplex PCR; the TCRdb copy retains only in-frame clones and omits some. Counted here are around 180,000 clones, more than 50% occurring once; the ten biggest clones make up just over 1%. The sequencing here drew on CD4+ T cells sorted from blood, taken at week 24, from a patient treated with tofacitinib. These receptor sequences come from a human donor with alopecia areata.

The chain combines TRBV30 with TRBJ2-2; D not resolved. Deletions cut 2 bases from V and 1 base from J, with 8 bases between. This CDR3 is built from 14 residues. In germline, CDR1 is GTSNPN, CDR2 SVGIG (reference sequence). The CDR3 nucleotides read TGTGCCTGGAGTCGACGGATGAACACCGGGGAGCTGTTTTTT. It is translated as CAWSRRMNTGELFF.

In its sample, this clone was seen a few times. The V and J genes are TRBV29-1 and TRBJ2-1, with D perhaps matching TRBD2 (6 bases). The CDR3 length is 14 residues. Germline V lookup: CDR1 SQVTM, CDR2 ANQGSEA. V was clipped by 4 bases and J by 3 bases, with 13 bases between them. For the CDR3, the DNA is TGCAGCGTTGGGGCGCGGGGACTCTACAATGAGCAGTTCTTC. As protein: CSVGARGLYNEQFF.

The chain joins TRBV4-3 to TRBJ2-2; 9 bases are a match to TRBD2. V was clipped by 3 bases and J by 2 bases; unmatched bases: 4. Germline CDR1 is LGHNA and CDR2 is YSLEER. This CDR3 has 16 residues. As DNA, the CDR3 is TGCGCCAGCAGCCAGGTAGCGGGGGCCAACACCGGGGAGCTGTTTTTT. It translates to CASSQVAGANTGELFF.

The chain couples TRBV7-6 to TRBJ2-3, with TRBD2 matching over 12 bases. In germline, CDR1 is SGHVS, CDR2 FNYEAQ. The CDR3 covers 17 residues. V dropped 1 base and J dropped 0; count of bases not matched to a gene: 2. CDR3 amino acids: CASSLGLAGVSTDTQYF. The CDR3 region has the DNA TGTGCCAGCAGCTTAGGACTAGCGGGGGTCAGCACAGATACGCAGTATTTT.

This clone appeared a few times. J is TRBJ2-5 and V is TRBV29-1; D not certain. CDR1 SQVTM and CDR2 ANQGSEA come from the germline V gene. Trimming removed 7 bases at V and 5 bases at J, with 11 bases between. The CDR3 runs 11 residues. CDR3 loop: CSADNGETQYF. CDR3 nucleotide sequence: TGCAGCGCAGACAATGGTGAGACCCAGTACTTC.

The rearrangement joins TRBV27 to TRBJ2-5; 7 bases align to TRBD2. The DNA matches TRBJ2-7 better at its end, which makes the J call doubtful. Per germline, CDR1 MNHEY and CDR2 SMNVEV (reference sequence). The CDR3 has 13 residues. Here the CDR3 DNA reads TGTGCCAGCAGAGGACTAGGGCTATACGAGCAGTACTTC. This encodes CASRGLGLYEQYF.

V is TRBV7-2 and J is TRBJ2-5, with D maybe TRBD2 (6 bases). Germline V gives CDR1 SGHTA, CDR2 FQGNSA. There are 14 residues in the CDR3. With 5 bases removed from V and 4 bases from J, the gap between germline ends came to 14 bases. The CDR3 DNA reads as TGTGCCAGCAGCCCCGGTGGAGGGGTAGAGACCCAGTACTTC. It yields the protein CASSPGGGVETQYF.

The V and J genes are TRBV30 and TRBJ2-1, with 14 bases aligning to TRBD2. CDR3 length equals 14 residues. V was clipped by 5 bases and J by 7 bases; unmatched bases: 4. The germline gives CDR1 GTSNPN, CDR2 SVGIG (reference sequence). The CDR3 here is CAWAGLAGENEQFF. In DNA form, the CDR3 reads TGTGCCTGGGCGGGACTAGCGGGGGAGAATGAGCAGTTCTTC.

This clone has a handful of counts. J is TRBJ1-2 and V is TRBV6-6; maybe TRBD1 (6 bases). V lost 6 bases and J lost 4, with 15 bases in between. CDR1 and CDR2 (germline): MNHNY, SVGAGI (reference sequence). The CDR3 is made up of 14 amino acids. CDR3 sequence (DNA): TGTGCCAGCAGCGCCGATGGGGGCGGCTATGGCTACACCTTC. This sequence encodes CASSADGGGYGYTF.

The chain combines TRBV23-1 with TRBJ1-1; D uncertain. TRBV23-1 is annotated as an ORF whose role is uncertain. The CDR3 totals 13 residues. V was shortened by 1 base and J by 3 bases, with 6 bases between the two germline ends. For the CDR3, the DNA is TGCGCCAGCAGTCAATGTGGTTACACTGAAGCTTTCTTT. It is translated as CASSQCGYTEAFF.

This clone was observed a handful of times. This rearrangement joins TRBV29-1 to TRBJ2-7; possibly TRBD2 for D (5 bases). Germline V lookup: CDR1 SQVTM, CDR2 ANQGSEA. The V end lost 1 base, the J end lost 2 bases, and 12 bases lay between the germline ends. The CDR3 consists of 14 residues. DNA of the CDR3: TGCAGCGTTGAAGGTGACGGGAAACCCTACGAGCAGTACTTC. Its protein product is CSVEGDGKPYEQYF.

A few counts support this clone. The rearrangement joins TRBV27 to TRBJ1-2; D call uncertain. Germline V CDR1 and CDR2: MNHEY, SMNVEV (reference sequence). V lost 2 bases and J lost 8, with 12 bases in between. The CDR3 covers 13 residues. This CDR3 is CASSLSSGIGYTF. The CDR3 DNA follows: TGTGCCAGCAGTTTAAGTTCAGGCATCGGCTACACCTTC.

The chain is built from TRBV5-1 and TRBJ1-1; D remains ambiguous. Germline CDR1 reads SGHRS; CDR2 reads YFSETQ. Between the trimmed V and J ends, which lost 4 bases and 0 bases, there was a span of 7 bases. The length of the CDR3 is 13 residues. This CDR3 is CASSANMNTEAFF. CDR3 coding DNA: TGCGCCAGCAGCGCCAATATGAACACTGAAGCTTTCTTT.

This clone is medium-sized (0.01 to 0.1%) by share. The rearrangement uses TRBV5-1 and TRBJ2-1, with D unclear. The CDR3 sequence is 12 residues long. V lost 0 bases, J lost 12 bases, and 10 bases lay in between. CDR1 and CDR2 from the germline V gene are SGHRS and YFSETQ. The DNA for the CDR3 is TGCGCCAGCAGCTTGGATGAGTCTTCGCAGTTCTTC. Translation: CASSLDESSQFF.

This clone occurred a few times. This specimen includes other DNA sequences encoding the same CDR3. DNA of the CDR3: TGTGCCAGCAGCTCGTACTACGAGCAGTACTTC. This translates into CASSSYYEQYF. This rearrangement joins TRBV7-2 to TRBJ2-7; D not resolved. The CDR3 runs to 11 residues. V lost 4 bases to trimming and J lost 3 bases, with 4 bases between them. Germline V CDR1 and CDR2: SGHTA, FQGNSA.

J is TRBJ1-3 and V is TRBV29-1; D is unclear. V lost 6 bases and J 2 bases, leaving 11 bases between the germline ends. This CDR3 has 13 residues. Germline loops: CDR1 SQVTM, CDR2 ANQGSEA. This CDR3 is CSVDTFPGNTIYF. The CDR3 DNA follows: TGCAGCGTAGACACCTTCCCTGGAAACACCATATATTTT.

This clone was picked up a small number of times. The CDR3 loop reads CASSSFGANVLTF. DNA of the CDR3: TGTGCCAGCAGTAGCTTTGGGGCCAACGTCCTGACTTTC. V usage is TRBV27 and J usage is TRBJ2-6, with D hard to call. The CDR3 contains 13 residues. Trimming cost V 5 bases and J 3 bases, with 5 bases left between them. Germline V gene sequence: CDR1 MNHEY, CDR2 SMNVEV (reference sequence).

This clone has more than one count but fewer than ten. The CDR3 region has the DNA TGTGCCAGCAGTGGCGGGACAGATAATTCACCCCTCCACTTT. This gives the protein CASSGGTDNSPLHF. The chain combines TRBV6-1 with TRBJ1-6; TRBD1 matches at 7 bases. Germline V gives CDR1 MNHNS, CDR2 SASEGT. Trimming removed 4 bases from V and 5 bases from J; junction bases left unmatched: 2. This CDR3 has 14 amino acids.

This sequence joins TRBV6-5 and TRBJ2-1; D is unclear. The V and J ends lost 8 bases and 7 bases respectively, with 18 bases between them. Looked up from germline, CDR1 is MNHEY and CDR2 is SVGAGI. The CDR3 consists of 14 residues. The CDR3 region has the DNA TGTGCCAGCGGCGAGGCAGCGTGGGTTAATGAGCAGTTCTTC. Encoded protein: CASGEAAWVNEQFF.

The V gene is TRBV15, the J gene TRBJ1-1, with TRBD1 identical over 9 bases. The germline gives CDR1 LNHNV, CDR2 YYDKDF (reference sequence). There are 12 residues in the CDR3. V lost 2 bases and J lost 10; bases outside the gene matches: 2. CDR3 nucleotide sequence: TGTGCCACCAGCAGACCACAGGGGGCAGCTTTCTTT. Encoded protein: CATSRPQGAAFF.

This clone appeared a single time. The chain carries TRBV30 and TRBJ1-5; no definite D call. Germline lookup yields CDR1 GTSNPN and CDR2 SVGIG (reference sequence). The CDR3 has 19 amino acids. V was shortened by 2 bases and J by 3 bases, with 26 bases between the two germline ends. CDR3 loop: CAWSPSVWEPRPSNQPQHF. Here the CDR3 DNA reads TGTGCCTGGAGTCCCTCCGTATGGGAGCCTAGACCCTCCAATCAGCCCCAGCATTTT. The whole variable domain, filled in from reference TRBV30 and TRBJ1-5, reads SQTIHQWPATLVQPVGSPLSLECTVEGTSNPNLYWYRQAAGRGLQLLFYSVGIGQISSEVPQNLSASRPQDRQFILSSKKLLLSDSGFYLCAWSPSVWEPRPSNQPQHFGDGTRLSIL.

The chain joins TRBV4-3 to TRBJ1-1; D unresolved. The CDR3 sequence is 13 residues long. Trimming took off 4 bases at V and 8 bases at J, with 14 bases between the two ends. The germline CDR1 and CDR2 sequences are LGHNA and YSLEER. CDR3: CASSRQPYVEAFF. The DNA of the CDR3 is TGCGCCAGCAGCCGCCAGCCATACGTAGAAGCTTTCTTT.

This clone showed up just a few times. The chain carries TRBV30 and TRBJ1-2; D is unclear. The V end was cut by 1 base, the J end by 8 bases, with 11 bases between. The CDR3 is 12 residues long. Per germline, CDR1 GTSNPN and CDR2 SVGIG (reference sequence). The CDR3 loop is CAWSGEAGGYTF. In DNA form, the CDR3 reads TGTGCCTGGAGTGGAGAGGCGGGAGGCTACACCTTC.